This T cell receptor beta chain was documented in a study of CDR3 diversity in severe acne. The CDR3 loop spans 13 amino acids. Per the germline V gene, CDR1 is WNHNN and CDR2 is SYGVQD (reference sequence). Trimming removed 10 bases from V and 4 bases from J; junction bases left unmatched: 6. TCRdb fed the PCR reads into MiXCR, producing one record per CDR3 protein. The profile shows some 84,000 distinct CDR3 sequences, 45% to 60% of them singletons. The receptor was derived from a male donor in good health, without acne. Sequenced material: blood. V gene TRBV10-1 combines with J gene TRBJ2-3, with 9 bases identical to TRBD1. CDR3 residues: CANPTGGPDTQYF. The CDR3 bases are TGCGCCAACCCGACAGGGGGACCAGATACGCAGTATTTT.